Presented here are 9 T cell receptor beta chains from one specimen sequenced in a study of blood T cells in healthy people across ages. With a J-beta primer mix and a sample-barcoded 5' primer, a second PCR ran about 6 to 11 cycles. TCRdb re-called the 5' RACE reads through MiXCR, storing one row per CDR3 protein. The data contain over 600,000 distinct CDR3 sequences, about half of them singletons. The sequencing sample was made of blood. Source of these receptors: a man older than 75 in good health.

As for this clonotype: A read error may be the cause here, since a much bigger clone is one base away. The chain uses TRBV20-1 and TRBJ2-5, with D possibly being TRBD1 or TRBD2 (6 bases each). The CDR3 spans 12 residues. Per germline, CDR1 DFQATT and CDR2 SNEGSKA (reference sequence). V lost 4 bases and J lost 3, with 9 bases in between. The CDR3 here is CSAIRGEETQYF. The CDR3 DNA follows: TGCAGTGCTATAAGGGGGGAAGAGACCCAGTACTTC.

The chain links TRBV15 to TRBJ1-2; 8 bases are a match to TRBD1. The V gene's germline CDR1 is LNHNV and CDR2 YYDKDF (reference sequence). This CDR3 has 15 residues. The junction had 10 bases not matched to a gene; V was cut back by 5 bases and J by 5 bases. The CDR3 spells CATSPPTTGAYGYTF. The CDR3 coding sequence is TGTGCCACCAGCCCACCGACGACAGGGGCTTATGGCTACACCTTC.

This chain connects TRBV25-1 to TRBJ1-5, with a weak D call TRBD1 (5 bases). V dropped 1 base and J dropped 0 bases, with 7 bases sitting between them. From germline, CDR1 is MGHDK and CDR2 SYGVNS. CDR3 length: 15 amino acids. The CDR3: CASSESGNSNQPQHF. As DNA, the CDR3 is TGTGCCAGCAGTGAATCAGGGAATAGCAATCAGCCCCAGCATTTT. The full variable domain, its missing parts supplied by reference TRBV25-1 and TRBJ1-5, is EADIYQTPRYLVIGTGKKITLECSQTMGHDKMYWYQQDPGMELHLIHYSYGVNSTEKGDLSSESTVSRIRTEHFPLTLESARPSHTSQYLCASSESGNSNQPQHFGDGTRLSIL.

V and J are TRBV25-1 and TRBJ2-7; possibly TRBD2 for D (7 bases). V lost 2 bases to trimming and J lost 3 bases, with 11 bases between them. There are 14 residues in the CDR3. Germline lookup yields CDR1 MGHDK and CDR2 SYGVNS. This CDR3 is CASSERGARYEQYF. CDR3 bases: TGTGCCAGCAGTGAACGGGGGGCGCGCTACGAGCAGTACTTC.

This clonotype was counted a few times. CDR3 sequence reads: CASSLKTSGTLHF. The DNA for the CDR3 is TGTGCCAGCAGCTTAAAGACCTCCGGGACCCTCCACTTT. The chain combines TRBV7-2 with TRBJ1-6, with D unclear. The V end was cut by 2 bases, the J end by 14 bases, with 13 bases between. Per the germline V gene, CDR1 is SGHTA and CDR2 is FQGNSA. CDR3 length: 13 residues. Full variable domain (remainder filled in from reference TRBV7-2 and TRBJ1-6): GAGVSQSPSNKVTEKGKDVELRCDPISGHTALYWYRQSLGQGLEFLIYFQGNSAPDKSGLPSDRFSAERTGGSVSTLTIQRTQQEDSAVYLCASSLKTSGTLHFGNGTRLTVT.

This chain connects TRBV7-9 to TRBJ1-4; 9 bases are shared with TRBD1. The CDR3 runs 17 residues. J gave up 0 bases and V 5 bases, and 7 bases lay outside the gene matches. Germline CDR1 is SEHNR and CDR2 is FQNEAQ (reference sequence). The CDR3 DNA reads TGTGCCAGCAGCGCAGGGACAGGGCCCTCAACTAATGAAAAACTGTTTTTT. Translation: CASSAGTGPSTNEKLFF. The full variable domain, its missing parts supplied by reference TRBV7-9 and TRBJ1-4, is DTGVSQNPRHKITKRGQNVTFRCDPISEHNRLYWYRQTLGQGPEFLTYFQNEAQLEKSRLLSDRFSAERPKGSFSTLEIQRTEQGDSAMYLCASSAGTGPSTNEKLFFGSGTQLSVL.

The chain is built from TRBV7-2 and TRBJ2-7; D is possibly TRBD2 (6 bases). The V gene lost 0 bases and the J gene lost 5 bases, with 11 bases spanning the gap. CDR1 and CDR2 (germline): SGHTA, FQGNSA. The CDR3 is 14 residues long. The chain's CDR3 is CASSLAAGTDEQYF. In nucleotides, the CDR3 is TGTGCCAGCAGCTTAGCGGCGGGAACCGACGAGCAGTACTTC.

This clonotype came up a few times. The rearrangement joins TRBV7-2 to TRBJ2-5; 9 nucleotides align to TRBD1. The tail of the sequence fits TRBJ2-7 better, so the J call may be wrong. CDR1 is SGHTA, CDR2 FQGNSA, per germline. CDR3 length equals 15 residues. Written as DNA, the CDR3 is TGTGCCAGCAGCAGCATGACAGGGGGTATCAACGAGCAGTACTTC. Translation: CASSSMTGGINEQYF.

Ten or more counts support this clonotype. The chain uses TRBV14 and TRBJ2-1; 8 positions agree with TRBD2. CDR3 size: 14 residues. Germline CDR1 SGHDN, CDR2 FVKESK. The trim removed 6 bases at V and 0 bases at J, leaving 1 base unmatched. The CDR3 is CASRGTSSYNEQFF. In DNA form, the CDR3 reads TGTGCCAGCAGGGGGACTAGCTCCTACAATGAGCAGTTCTTC.